What follows are 17 T cell receptor beta chains derived from one specimen sequenced in a study of T cell repertoires in cytomegalovirus infection. TCRdb re-derived calls from the reads in MiXCR, one entry per CDR3 protein. This table has hundreds of thousands of distinct CDR3 sequences, approximately 24% appearing once. The sample consisted of CD8+ T cells from PBMCs. Receptors were obtained from a human donor in good health (CMV status not recorded). Some clones in this sample may be carry-over from other donors' samples.

This clonotype was picked up a small number of times. J is TRBJ2-2 and V is TRBV19; TRBD2 matches 8 bases. Trimming at V came to 6 bases and at J to 7 bases, leaving 16 bases not matched to a gene. This CDR3 comprises 17 residues. Germline loops: CDR1 LNHDA, CDR2 SQIVND (reference sequence). The CDR3 nucleotides read TGTGCCAGTAGCCCCCTAGAGAGAGCGGGGGTTGTCGGGGAGCTGTTTTTT. It is translated as CASSPLERAGVVGELFF. Using reference TRBV19 and TRBJ2-2 for the parts outside the CDR3, the full variable domain is DGGITQSPKYLFRKEGQNVTLSCEQNLNHDAMYWYRQDPGQGLRLIYYSQIVNDFQKGDIAEGYSVSREKKESFPLTVTSAQKNPTAFYLCASSPLERAGVVGELFFGEGSRLTVL.

This sequence joins TRBV13 and TRBJ1-2, with TRBD1 as a possible D gene (5 bases). The CDR3 is 15 amino acids. Trimming pared 5 bases from V and 3 bases from J, leaving 16 bases between. Germline lookup yields CDR1 PRHDT and CDR2 FYEKMQ (reference sequence). CDR3 sequence reads: CASSVRGVSDYGYTF. DNA for the CDR3: TGTGCCAGCAGCGTACGAGGGGTGTCCGACTATGGCTACACCTTC. Variable domain in full (rest from reference TRBV13 and TRBJ1-2): AAGVIQSPRHLIKEKRETATLKCYPIPRHDTVYWYQQGPGQDPQFLISFYEKMQSDKGSIPDRFSAQQFSDYHSELNMSSLELGDSALYFCASSVRGVSDYGYTFGSGTRLTVV.

V and J are TRBV7-9 and TRBJ2-5; 10 bases line up with TRBD1. CDR3 length equals 16 residues. Germline values: CDR1 SEHNR, CDR2 FQNEAQ (reference sequence). V was pared by 4 bases and J by 0 bases, with 5 bases of the junction left unmatched. CDR3 DNA: TGTGCCAGCAGCTCGACAGGGGGCGCCTACCAAGAGACCCAGTACTTC. This translates into CASSSTGGAYQETQYF.

The chain is built from TRBV25-1 and TRBJ2-6; D may be TRBD2 (6 bases). Germline V gene data show CDR1 as MGHDK and CDR2 as SYGVNS. The CDR3 contains 16 residues. The V and J ends lost 5 bases and 3 bases respectively, with 14 bases between them. The CDR3 sequence is CASSTPAGHGANVLTF. The DNA of the CDR3 is TGTGCCAGCAGTACCCCCGCGGGGCATGGGGCCAACGTCCTGACTTTC.

This clonotype came up many times. The chain has TRBV12-3 or TRBV12-4 and TRBJ2-1; 9 bases are shared with TRBD2. Trimming cost V 6 bases and J 10 bases; bases outside gene matches: 13. This CDR3 region has 15 residues. DNA for the CDR3: TGTGCCAGCAGCGACTTAGCGGGGGCCTTCGAGGAGCAGTTCTTC. Translated: CASSDLAGAFEEQFF.

The chain links TRBV5-1 to TRBJ2-1, with 8 bases fitting TRBD2. This CDR3 is 14 amino acids long. Per the germline V gene, CDR1 is SGHRS and CDR2 is YFSETQ. V lost 2 bases, J lost 10 bases, and 8 bases stayed unmatched. The CDR3: CASSFAGGGREQFF. DNA of the CDR3: TGCGCCAGCAGCTTCGCGGGGGGCGGGAGAGAGCAGTTCTTC.

The chain has TRBV6-1 and TRBJ2-2, with 8 nucleotides matching TRBD1. CDR3 size: 14 residues. CDR1 and CDR2 (germline): MNHNS, SASEGT. With 5 bases clipped from V and 9 bases from J, the junction kept 8 bases outside the gene matches. The CDR3 loop is CASSLLQGVRELFF. The DNA of the CDR3 is TGTGCCAGCAGTTTATTACAGGGGGTTCGGGAGCTGTTTTTT.

In this sample, this clonotype turned up a few times. The junction departs from germline at one end; a sequencing error may be responsible. This chain connects TRBV7-8 to TRBJ1-6; D perhaps matches TRBD1 (6 bases). The germline V gene has CDR1 SGHVS and CDR2 FQNEAQ. This CDR3 spans 16 amino acids. The chain's CDR3 is CANSTQGTSYNSPLHF. In nucleotides, the CDR3 is TGTGCCAACAGCACACAGGGTACCTCCTATAATTCACCCCTCCACTTT.

This clonotype has a count of ten or more. The J gene is TRBJ2-6, the V gene TRBV28, with D possibly being TRBD2 (5 bases). Germline V gives CDR1 MDHEN, CDR2 SYDVKM. The CDR3 loop spans 13 amino acids. V was clipped by 6 bases and J by 12 bases, with 15 bases between them. The CDR3: CASRLAPRGVLTF. The CDR3 nucleotides are TGTGCCAGCAGGCTCGCGCCCCGGGGCGTCCTGACTTTC.

The chain recombines TRBV5-4 with TRBJ1-1, with D tentatively TRBD1 (5 bases). The V end lost 3 bases, the J end lost 7 bases, and 13 bases lay between the germline ends. Germline loops: CDR1 SGHNT, CDR2 YYREEE (reference sequence). The CDR3 is 13 residues long. The CDR3, as DNA: TGTGCCAGCAGCTCGGGGGATCCTCGTGAAGCTTTCTTT. As protein: CASSSGDPREAFF.

The rearrangement joins TRBV2 to TRBJ2-3; D unclear. The V end lost 10 bases, the J end lost 4 bases, and 6 bases lay between the germline ends. CDR3 length: 10 amino acids. Per the germline V gene, CDR1 is SNHLY and CDR2 is FYNNEI. For the CDR3, the DNA is TGTGCCATCGTGGCAGATACGCAGTATTTT. Protein sequence: CAIVADTQYF.

This clonotype was detected many times. The chain carries TRBV6-1 and TRBJ1-1; D gene unclear. This CDR3 has 14 amino acids. Germline values: CDR1 MNHNS, CDR2 SASEGT. Deletions cut 6 bases from V and 0 bases from J, with 11 bases between. CDR3 sequence (DNA): TGTGCCAGCAGAAACCGGGCCTTGAACACTGAAGCTTTCTTT. This translates into CASRNRALNTEAFF.

The table lists this clonotype with many counts. The gene calls are TRBV6-6 and TRBJ2-2, with D tentatively TRBD1 or TRBD2 (5 bases each). Germline lookup yields CDR1 MNHNY and CDR2 SVGAGI (reference sequence). V lost 6 bases and J lost 0, with 14 bases in between. This CDR3 has 16 residues. The DNA for the CDR3 is TGTGCCAGCAGGAGGGACGCCAGTACGAACACCGGGGAGCTGTTTTTT. It yields the protein CASRRDASTNTGELFF.

This clonotype has ten or more counts. The chain recombines TRBV28 with TRBJ2-3; D perhaps matches TRBD1 (6 bases). Germline assignment: CDR1 MDHEN and CDR2 SYDVKM. CDR3 length equals 14 residues. V lost 4 bases and J 9 bases, leaving 17 bases between the germline ends. CDR3 in DNA: TGTGCCAGCAGTTGGGGGCTAATGGGGATGACGCAGTATTTT. It is translated as CASSWGLMGMTQYF.

A remark on this clonotype: The junction differs from germline at one of its ends, possibly a read error. The J gene is TRBJ1-2, the V gene TRBV12-3 or TRBV12-4; D remains ambiguous. The CDR3 totals 14 residues. CDR3 region: CVSSLGTAARGYTF. As DNA, the CDR3 is TGTGTCAGCAGTTTAGGCACCGCGGCCCGCGGCTACACCTTC.

The V gene is TRBV7-6, the J gene TRBJ2-2; 8 bases are a match to TRBD1. The germline gives CDR1 SGHVS, CDR2 FNYEAQ. This CDR3 has 14 amino acids. J lost 4 bases, V lost 5 bases, and 3 bases had no gene match. CDR3 amino acids: CASSADRATGELFF. The CDR3 DNA reads TGTGCCAGCAGCGCGGACAGGGCCACCGGGGAGCTGTTTTTT.

The chain employs TRBV15 and TRBJ2-7, with D perhaps matching TRBD2 (5 bases). The CDR3 is 15 amino acids. From germline, CDR1 is LNHNV and CDR2 YYDKDF (reference sequence). The CDR3 here is CASSRDRGPTYEQYV. CDR3 bases: TGTGCCTCCAGCAGAGATCGAGGGCCAACCTACGAGCAGTACGTC.